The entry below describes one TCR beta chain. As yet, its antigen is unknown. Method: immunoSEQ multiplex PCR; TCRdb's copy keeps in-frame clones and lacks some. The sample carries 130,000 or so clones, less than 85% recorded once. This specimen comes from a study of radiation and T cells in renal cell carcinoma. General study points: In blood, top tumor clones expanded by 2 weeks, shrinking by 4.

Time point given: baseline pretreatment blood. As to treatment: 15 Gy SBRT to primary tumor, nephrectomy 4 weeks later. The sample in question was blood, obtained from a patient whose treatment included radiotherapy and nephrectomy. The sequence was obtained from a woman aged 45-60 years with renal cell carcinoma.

The CDR3, as DNA: TGTGCCAGCAGCGTAGGAATTAGCGGGTACCACAATGAGCAGTTCTTC. Translated, it gives CASSVGISGYHNEQFF. The chain links TRBV9 to TRBJ2-1, with TRBD2 identical over 7 bases. Losses at the gene ends were 0 bases for V and 5 bases for J; bases not matched to a gene: 8. Germline CDR1 and CDR2: SGDLS and YYNGEE. The CDR3 covers 16 residues.